This TCR beta chain was identified in a study of HIV-infected children after antiretroviral therapy interruption. The germline CDR1 and CDR2 sequences are MNHNY and SVGAGI (reference sequence). The CDR3 loop spans 14 amino acids. V dropped 6 bases and J dropped 5; count of bases not matched to a gene: 8. The treatment was: PENTA 11 planned treatment interruption arm or continuous ART arm. From thawed PBMCs, naive CD4+ CD45RA+ CD45RO- T cells were sorted. RNA-based 3' RACE libraries used unique molecular identifiers. TCRdb fed the 3' RACE reads into MiXCR, producing one record per CDR3 protein. Of under 50,000 distinct CDR3 sequences listed, roughly 4.5% were seen once; the top ten hold about 0.71%. Whole-study findings and limits: Minor non-naive CD45RA+ populations, like EMRA or stem memory, might contaminate naive sorts.

This clonotype occurred many times. Its target is not known. This TCR was sampled from a pool of human donors with HIV. The chain is built from TRBV6-6 and TRBJ1-1; TRBD1 matches 8 bases. The input for sequencing was CD45RA+ CD4+ T cells from PBMCs, pooled from several time points, taken from a donor given antiretroviral therapy, either interrupted or continuous. This sample's subset: naive CD4+ CD45RA+ CD45RO- T cells. The CDR3 DNA sequence: TGTGCCAGCAGCGCGACAGGGGACCCTACTGAAGCTTTCTTT. Its translation: CASSATGDPTEAFF.